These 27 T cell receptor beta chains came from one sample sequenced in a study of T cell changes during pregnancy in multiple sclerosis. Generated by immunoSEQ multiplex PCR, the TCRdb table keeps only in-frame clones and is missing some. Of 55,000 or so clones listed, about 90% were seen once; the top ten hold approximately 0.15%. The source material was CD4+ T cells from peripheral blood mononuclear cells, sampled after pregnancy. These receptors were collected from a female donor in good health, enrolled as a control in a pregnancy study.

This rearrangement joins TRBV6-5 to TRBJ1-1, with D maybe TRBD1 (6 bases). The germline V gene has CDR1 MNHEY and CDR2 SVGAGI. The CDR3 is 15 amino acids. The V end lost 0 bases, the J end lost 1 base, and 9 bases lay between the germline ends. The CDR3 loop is CASSYSKQGNTEAFF. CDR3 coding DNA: TGTGCCAGCAGTTACTCGAAACAGGGGAACACTGAAGCTTTCTTT.

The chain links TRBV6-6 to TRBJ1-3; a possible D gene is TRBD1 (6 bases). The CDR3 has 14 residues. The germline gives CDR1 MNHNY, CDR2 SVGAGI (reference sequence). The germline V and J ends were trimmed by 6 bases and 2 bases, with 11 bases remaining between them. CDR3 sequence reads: CASRLQGAGNTIYF. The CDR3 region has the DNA TGTGCCAGCAGATTACAGGGAGCTGGAAACACCATATATTTT.

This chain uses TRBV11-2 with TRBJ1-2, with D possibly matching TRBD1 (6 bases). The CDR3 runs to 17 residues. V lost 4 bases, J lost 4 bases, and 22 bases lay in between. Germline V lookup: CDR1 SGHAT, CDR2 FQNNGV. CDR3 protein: CASSSHGTMGVSYGYTF. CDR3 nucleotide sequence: TGTGCCAGCAGCTCCCATGGGACAATGGGGGTGTCCTATGGCTACACCTTC.

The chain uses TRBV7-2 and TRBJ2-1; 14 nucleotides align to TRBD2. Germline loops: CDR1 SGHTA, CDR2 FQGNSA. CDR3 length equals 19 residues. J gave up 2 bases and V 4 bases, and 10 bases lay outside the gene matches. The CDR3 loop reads CASSYQGLAGADTYNEQFF. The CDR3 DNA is TGTGCCAGCAGCTACCAGGGACTAGCGGGGGCTGATACCTACAATGAGCAGTTCTTC.

The CDR3 DNA reads as TGTGCCAGCAGATGGTACACAGGGGACACCGGGGAGCTGTTTTTT. Protein sequence: CASRWYTGDTGELFF. The gene calls are TRBV5-8 and TRBJ2-2, with 7 positions matching TRBD1. The V gene end was trimmed by 5 bases and the J gene end by 3 bases; junction bases not matched to a gene: 7. CDR1 is SGHTS and CDR2 is YDEGEE in the germline V gene. CDR3 length equals 15 residues. The whole variable domain, remainder taken from reference TRBV5-8 and TRBJ2-2, is EAGVTQSPTHLIKTRGQQATLRCSPISGHTSVYWYQQALGLGLQFLLWYDEGEERNRGNFPPRFSGRQFPNYSSELNVNALELEDSALYLCASRWYTGDTGELFFGEGSRLTVL.

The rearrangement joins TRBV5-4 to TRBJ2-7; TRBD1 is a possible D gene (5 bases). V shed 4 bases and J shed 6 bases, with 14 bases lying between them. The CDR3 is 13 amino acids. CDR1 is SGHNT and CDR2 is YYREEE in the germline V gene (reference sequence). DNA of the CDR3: TGTGCCAGCAGCCTGCCAGGGATCCGCGAGCAGTACTTC. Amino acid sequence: CASSLPGIREQYF.

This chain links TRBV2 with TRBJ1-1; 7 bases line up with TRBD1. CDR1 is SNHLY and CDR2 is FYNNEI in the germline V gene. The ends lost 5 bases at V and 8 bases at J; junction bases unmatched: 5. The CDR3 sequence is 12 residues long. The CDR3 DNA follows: TGTGCCAGCAGTTCCGACAGGGTGGAAGCTTTCTTT. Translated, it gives CASSSDRVEAFF.

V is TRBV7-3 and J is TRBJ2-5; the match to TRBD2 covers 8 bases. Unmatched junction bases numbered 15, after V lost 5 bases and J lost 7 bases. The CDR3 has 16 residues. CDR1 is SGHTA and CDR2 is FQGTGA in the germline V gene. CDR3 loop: CASSAPPSGSGGTQYF. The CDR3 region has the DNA TGTGCCAGCAGCGCACCACCCTCGGGCAGCGGGGGGACCCAGTACTTC.

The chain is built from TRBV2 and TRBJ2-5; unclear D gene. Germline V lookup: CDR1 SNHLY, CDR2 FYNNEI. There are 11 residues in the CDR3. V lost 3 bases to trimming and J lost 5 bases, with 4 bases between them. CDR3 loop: CASSDEETQYF. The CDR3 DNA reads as TGTGCCAGCAGTGACGAGGAGACCCAGTACTTC.

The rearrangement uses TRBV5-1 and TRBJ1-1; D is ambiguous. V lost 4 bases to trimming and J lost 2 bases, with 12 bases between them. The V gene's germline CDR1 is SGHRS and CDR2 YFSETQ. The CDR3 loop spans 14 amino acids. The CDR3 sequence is CASSQGGRNTEAFF. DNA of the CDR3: TGCGCCAGCAGCCAAGGAGGTCGAAACACTGAAGCTTTCTTT.

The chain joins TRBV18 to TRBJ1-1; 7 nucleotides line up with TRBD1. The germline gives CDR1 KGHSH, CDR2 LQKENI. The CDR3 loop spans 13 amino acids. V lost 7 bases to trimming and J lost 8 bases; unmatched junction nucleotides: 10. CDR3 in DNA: TGTGCCAGCTACTCGCAGGGGGTTGAAGAAGCTTTCTTT. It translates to CASYSQGVEEAFF.

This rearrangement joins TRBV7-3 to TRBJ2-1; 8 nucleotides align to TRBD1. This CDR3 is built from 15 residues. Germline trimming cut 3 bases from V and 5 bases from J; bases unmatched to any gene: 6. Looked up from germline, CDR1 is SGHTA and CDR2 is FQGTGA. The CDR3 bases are TGTGCCAGCAGCTTCGTCGGGACAGGAGACAATGAGCAGTTCTTC. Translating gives CASSFVGTGDNEQFF.

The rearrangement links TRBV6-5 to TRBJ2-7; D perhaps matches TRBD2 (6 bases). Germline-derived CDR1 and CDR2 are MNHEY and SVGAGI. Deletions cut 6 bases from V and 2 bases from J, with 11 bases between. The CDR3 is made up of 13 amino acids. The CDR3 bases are TGTGCCAGCAGGCGGGACGGACCCTACGAGCAGTACTTC. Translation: CASRRDGPYEQYF.

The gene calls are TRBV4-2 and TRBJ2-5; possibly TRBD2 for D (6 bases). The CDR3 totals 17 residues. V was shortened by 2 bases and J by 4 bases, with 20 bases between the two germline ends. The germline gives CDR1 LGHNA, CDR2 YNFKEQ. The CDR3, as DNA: TGTGCCAGCAGCCAATCGTCTGTTGCGGGGAAAACAGAGACCCAGTACTTC. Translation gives CASSQSSVAGKTETQYF.

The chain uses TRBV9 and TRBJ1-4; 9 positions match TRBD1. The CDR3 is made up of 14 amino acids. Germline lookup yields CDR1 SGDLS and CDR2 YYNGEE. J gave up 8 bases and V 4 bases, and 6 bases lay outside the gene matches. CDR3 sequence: CASSTGTGLEKLFF. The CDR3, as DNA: TGTGCCAGCAGCACCGGGACAGGGCTCGAAAAACTGTTTTTT.

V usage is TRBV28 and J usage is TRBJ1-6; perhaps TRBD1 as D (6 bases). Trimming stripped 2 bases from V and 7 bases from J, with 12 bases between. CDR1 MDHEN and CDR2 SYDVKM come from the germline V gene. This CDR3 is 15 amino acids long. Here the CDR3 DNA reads TGTGCCAGCAGTTTAGCTCAGGGGAGCAATTCACCCCTCCACTTT. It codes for CASSLAQGSNSPLHF. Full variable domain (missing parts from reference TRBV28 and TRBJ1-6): DVKVTQSSRYLVKRTGEKVFLECVQDMDHENMFWYRQDPGLGLRLIYFSYDVKMKEKGDIPEGYSVSREKKERFSLILESASTNQTSMYLCASSLAQGSNSPLHFGNGTRLTVT.

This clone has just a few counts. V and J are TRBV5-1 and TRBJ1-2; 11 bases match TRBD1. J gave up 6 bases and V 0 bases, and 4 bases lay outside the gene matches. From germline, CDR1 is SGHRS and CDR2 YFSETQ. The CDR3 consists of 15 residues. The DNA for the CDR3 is TGCGCCAGCAGCTTGGAGTGGGGACAGGGGGATGGCTACACCTTC. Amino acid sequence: CASSLEWGQGDGYTF.

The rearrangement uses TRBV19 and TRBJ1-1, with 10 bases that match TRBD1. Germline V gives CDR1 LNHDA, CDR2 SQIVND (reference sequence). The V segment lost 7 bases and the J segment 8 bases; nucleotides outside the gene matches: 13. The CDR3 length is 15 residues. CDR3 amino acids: CASTMTGTGVREAFF. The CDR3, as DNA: TGTGCCAGTACCATGACTGGGACAGGGGTTAGGGAAGCTTTCTTT. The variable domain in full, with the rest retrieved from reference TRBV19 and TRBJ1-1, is DGGITQSPKYLFRKEGQNVTLSCEQNLNHDAMYWYRQDPGQGLRLIYYSQIVNDFQKGDIAEGYSVSREKKESFPLTVTSAQKNPTAFYLCASTMTGTGVREAFFGQGTRLTVV.

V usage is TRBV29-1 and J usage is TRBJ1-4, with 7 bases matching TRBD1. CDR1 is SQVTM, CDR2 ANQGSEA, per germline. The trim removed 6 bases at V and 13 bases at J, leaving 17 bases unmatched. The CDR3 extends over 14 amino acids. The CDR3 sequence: CSVTGETGRSRLFF. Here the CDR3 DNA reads TGCAGCGTGACCGGGGAGACAGGGAGAAGTAGACTGTTTTTT.

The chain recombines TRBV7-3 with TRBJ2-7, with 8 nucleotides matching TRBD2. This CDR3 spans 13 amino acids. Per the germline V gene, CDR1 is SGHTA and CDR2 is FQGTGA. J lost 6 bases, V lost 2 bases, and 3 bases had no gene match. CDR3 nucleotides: TGTGCCAGCAGCTTATCGGGGGGGCGCGAGCAGTACTTC. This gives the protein CASSLSGGREQYF.

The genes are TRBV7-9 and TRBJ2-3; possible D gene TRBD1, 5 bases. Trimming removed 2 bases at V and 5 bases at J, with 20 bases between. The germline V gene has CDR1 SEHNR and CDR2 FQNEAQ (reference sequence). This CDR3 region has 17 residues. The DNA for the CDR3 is TGTGCCAGCAGCTTATTTACCGGTCGCAGGGTGGAAGATACGCAGTATTTT. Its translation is CASSLFTGRRVEDTQYF.

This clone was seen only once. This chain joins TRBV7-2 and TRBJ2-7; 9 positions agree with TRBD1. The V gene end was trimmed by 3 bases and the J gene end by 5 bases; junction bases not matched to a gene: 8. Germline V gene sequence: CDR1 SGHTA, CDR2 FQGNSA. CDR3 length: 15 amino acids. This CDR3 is CASSFSRTGAHEQYF. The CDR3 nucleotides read TGTGCCAGCAGCTTCTCGAGGACAGGGGCCCACGAGCAGTACTTC.

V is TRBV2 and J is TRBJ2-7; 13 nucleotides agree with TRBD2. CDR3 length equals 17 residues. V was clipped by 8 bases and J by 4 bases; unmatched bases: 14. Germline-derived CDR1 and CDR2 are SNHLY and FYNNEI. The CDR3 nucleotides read TGTGCCAGCTTCGGACTAGCGGGGGATCTCCGAGAGTACGAGCAGTACTTC. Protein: CASFGLAGDLREYEQYF.

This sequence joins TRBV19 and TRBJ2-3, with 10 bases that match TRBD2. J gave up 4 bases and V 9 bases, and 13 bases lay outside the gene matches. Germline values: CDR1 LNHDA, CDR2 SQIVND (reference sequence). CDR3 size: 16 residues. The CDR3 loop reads CASSASGRGGPDTQYF. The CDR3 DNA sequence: TGTGCCAGCTCTGCTAGCGGGAGAGGGGGGCCAGATACGCAGTATTTT.

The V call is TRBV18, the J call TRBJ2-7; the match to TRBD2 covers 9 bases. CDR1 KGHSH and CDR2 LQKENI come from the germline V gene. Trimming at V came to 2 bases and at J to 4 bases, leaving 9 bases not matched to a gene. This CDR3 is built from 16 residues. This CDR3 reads CASSPTVLSGSYEQYF. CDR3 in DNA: TGTGCCAGCTCACCAACGGTTCTTAGCGGGAGTTACGAGCAGTACTTC.

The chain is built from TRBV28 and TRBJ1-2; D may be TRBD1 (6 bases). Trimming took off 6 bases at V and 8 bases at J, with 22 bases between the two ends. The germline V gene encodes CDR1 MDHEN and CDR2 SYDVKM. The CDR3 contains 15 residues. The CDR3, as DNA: TGTGCCAGCAGACGGAGGTCTGGACAGCGGGGGGGCTACACCTTC. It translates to CASRRRSGQRGGYTF.

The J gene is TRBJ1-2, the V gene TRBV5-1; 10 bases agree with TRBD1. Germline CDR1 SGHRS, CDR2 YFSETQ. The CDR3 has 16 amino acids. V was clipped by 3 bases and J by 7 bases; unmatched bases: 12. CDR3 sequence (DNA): TGCGCCAGCAGCTCTTTACGTTCGACAGGGGGCAGTGGCTACACCTTC. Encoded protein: CASSSLRSTGGSGYTF.